This TCR beta chain was recovered during a study of blood T cell repertoires in COVID-19. Across the whole study: There were acute and convalescent COVID-19 samples, and they came from the United States, Italy and Spain. T cells, B-cell-depleted T cells, or PBMCs provided the cDNA or gDNA that served as material.

The CDR3 extends over 14 amino acids. Germline V lookup: CDR1 SGHAT, CDR2 FQNNGV. Trimming cost V 2 bases and J 4 bases, with 11 bases left between them. Source study methods: Reference gene primer amplification gave estimated nucleated cell counts. Assay used: immunoSEQ multiplex PCR; TCRdb lists only in-frame clones, some missing. V and J calls plus clone size are reproduced from that table; the DNA served to infer D and trimming. The sample yields roughly 160,000 clones, 70% to 90% seen once. Sequencing input: peripheral blood. The origin of this receptor is a woman between 45 and 65 years old with COVID-19, enrolled during active disease. The V and J genes are TRBV11-2 and TRBJ2-5; perhaps TRBD2 as D (6 bases). The DNA of the CDR3 is TGTGCCAGCAGCTTAAGCGGGTTGGGAGAGACCCAGTACTTC. Protein sequence: CASSLSGLGETQYF. Combining the CDR3 with reference TRBV11-2 and TRBJ2-5 gives the whole variable domain EAGVAQSPRYKIIEKRQSVAFWCNPISGHATLYWYQQILGQGPKLLIQFQNNGVVDDSQLPKDRFSAERLKGVDSTLKIQPAKLEDSAVYLCASSLSGLGETQYFGPGTRLLVL.